One sample yielded the 10 T cell receptor beta chains listed below, sequenced in a study of OX40 agonist ivuxolimab in advanced cancers. The library was produced with the immunoSEQ multiplex PCR assay. Here the immuneACCESS table is served through TCRdb, limited to in-frame sequences with V and J called. Missing clones are a known gap in these copies; in checked studies unresolved V genes cover under half, and the rest lacks a known reason. The sample table holds approximately 40,000 clones, of which about four fifths were seen once. The ten largest clones capture 8% to 13% of the sample. The specimen was CD4+ or CD8+ T cells sorted from blood, collected in a trial of the OX40 agonist ivuxolimab. The receptors stem from an adult with an advanced solid tumor such as melanoma, head and neck, liver or kidney cancer.

This clone was recorded once. The V gene is TRBV28, the J gene TRBJ2-7; D is unclear. Germline CDR1 and CDR2: MDHEN and SYDVKM. V gave up 6 bases and J gave up 2 bases, with 14 bases separating them. CDR3 size: 14 residues. In DNA form, the CDR3 reads TGTGCCAGCAGCCCGACGGGTGGAACCTACGAGCAGTACTTC. Its translation: CASSPTGGTYEQYF.

This sequence joins TRBV6-5 and TRBJ1-2; tentative D call: TRBD1 (5 bases). The CDR3 loop spans 12 amino acids. From germline, CDR1 is MNHEY and CDR2 SVGAGI. V was shortened by 6 bases and J by 3 bases, with 8 bases between the two germline ends. Here the CDR3 DNA reads TGTGCCAGCAGGACAGAATACTATGGCTACACCTTC. Translating gives CASRTEYYGYTF.

The chain is built from TRBV11-2 and TRBJ2-1, with 12 bases aligning to TRBD2. This CDR3 comprises 15 residues. Trimming took 5 bases from V and 4 from J; bases not matched to a gene: 3. Germline V gene data show CDR1 as SGHAT and CDR2 as FQNNGV. This CDR3 is CASSTSGRLYNEQFF. The CDR3 coding sequence is TGTGCCAGCAGCACTAGCGGGAGGCTGTACAATGAGCAGTTCTTC.

V gene TRBV19 combines with J gene TRBJ1-2; D remains ambiguous. The germline CDR1 and CDR2 sequences are LNHDA and SQIVND (reference sequence). V shed 3 bases and J shed 9 bases, with 11 bases lying between them. The CDR3 length is 12 residues. The CDR3 protein is CASSIKGTSYTF. CDR3 coding DNA: TGTGCCAGTAGTATCAAGGGCACGAGCTACACCTTC.

The chain employs TRBV18 and TRBJ2-5; 9 nucleotides align to TRBD2. With 2 bases clipped from V and 0 bases from J, the junction kept 7 bases outside the gene matches. Germline V gene sequence: CDR1 KGHSH, CDR2 LQKENI. The CDR3 is made up of 17 amino acids. In nucleotides, the CDR3 is TGTGCCAGCTCACCAGGTCTAGCGGGGACGTACCAAGAGACCCAGTACTTC. It specifies CASSPGLAGTYQETQYF.

The rearrangement joins TRBV7-9 to TRBJ2-1; the match to TRBD2 covers 9 bases. The junction had 7 bases not matched to a gene; V was cut back by 5 bases and J by 5 bases. CDR1 SEHNR and CDR2 FQNEAQ come from the germline V gene (reference sequence). This CDR3 spans 15 amino acids. CDR3 sequence (DNA): TGTGCCAGCAGCATCTGGACTAGCGTCGACAATGAGCAGTTCTTC. The encoded protein is CASSIWTSVDNEQFF.

The J gene is TRBJ1-1, the V gene TRBV7-2; 8 bases agree with TRBD1. This CDR3 spans 16 amino acids. Germline values: CDR1 SGHTA, CDR2 FQGNSA. V trimming: 4 bases; J trimming: 0 bases; junction bases outside the gene matches: 7. The CDR3 protein is CASSSRTGRMNTEAFF. The DNA for the CDR3 is TGTGCCAGCAGCTCCAGGACAGGGCGCATGAACACTGAAGCTTTCTTT.

The genes are TRBV5-1 and TRBJ1-3, with TRBD1 as a possible D gene (6 bases). The CDR3 sequence is 16 residues long. Germline V gene lookup returns CDR1 SGHRS and CDR2 YFSETQ. V was shortened by 4 bases and J by 2 bases, with 16 bases between the two germline ends. The CDR3 DNA reads as TGCGCCAGCAGCATAAGCGTAGGGGACACTGGAAACACCATATATTTT. The encoded protein is CASSISVGDTGNTIYF.

The chain couples TRBV6-5 to TRBJ2-7; tentative D call: TRBD1 (6 bases). The CDR3 consists of 14 residues. CDR1 is MNHEY and CDR2 is SVGAGI in the germline V gene. V gave up 7 bases and J gave up 2 bases, with 15 bases separating them. The CDR3 spells CASKESGTTYEQYF. The CDR3 region has the DNA TGTGCCAGCAAGGAGTCAGGGACAACCTACGAGCAGTACTTC.

This chain's CDR3 is CASSEIAGVGPSNSPLHF. The CDR3 nucleotides read TGTGCCAGCAGTGAGATAGCAGGGGTAGGCCCCTCAAATTCACCCCTCCACTTT. The chain carries TRBV6-1 and TRBJ1-6; TRBD1 is a possible D gene (6 bases). The CDR3 sequence is 18 residues long. Germline-derived CDR1 and CDR2 are MNHNS and SASEGT. The ends were cut back, 3 bases at V and 7 bases at J, with 22 bases in the middle.